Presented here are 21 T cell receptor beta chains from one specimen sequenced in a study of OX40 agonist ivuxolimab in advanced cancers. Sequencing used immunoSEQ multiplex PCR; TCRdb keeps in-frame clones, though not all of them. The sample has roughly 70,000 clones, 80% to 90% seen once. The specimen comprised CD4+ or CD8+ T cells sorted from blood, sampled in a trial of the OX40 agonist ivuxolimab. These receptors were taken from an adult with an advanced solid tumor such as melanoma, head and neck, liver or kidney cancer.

The CDR3 nucleotides are TGTGCCAGCACTTCCGGGCGGTTCGAGACCCAGTACTTC. Its protein is CASTSGRFETQYF. J is TRBJ2-5 and V is TRBV5-6; unclear D gene. The CDR3 covers 13 residues. Between the trimmed V and J ends, which lost 6 bases and 5 bases, there was a span of 14 bases. Germline lookup yields CDR1 SGHDT and CDR2 YYEEEE.

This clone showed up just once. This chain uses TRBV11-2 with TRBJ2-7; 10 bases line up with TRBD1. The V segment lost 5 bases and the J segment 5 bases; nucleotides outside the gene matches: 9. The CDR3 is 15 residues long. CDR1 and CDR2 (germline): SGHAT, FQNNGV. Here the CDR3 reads CASSLGGQGTDEQYF. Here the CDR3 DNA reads TGTGCCAGCAGCCTTGGGGGACAGGGGACGGACGAGCAGTACTTC.

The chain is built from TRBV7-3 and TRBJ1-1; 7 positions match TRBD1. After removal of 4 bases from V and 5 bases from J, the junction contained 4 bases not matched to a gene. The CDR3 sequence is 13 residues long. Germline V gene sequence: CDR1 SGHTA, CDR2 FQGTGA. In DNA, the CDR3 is TGTGCCAGCAGCTCCCAGGGGGTTACTGAAGCTTTCTTT. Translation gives CASSSQGVTEAFF.

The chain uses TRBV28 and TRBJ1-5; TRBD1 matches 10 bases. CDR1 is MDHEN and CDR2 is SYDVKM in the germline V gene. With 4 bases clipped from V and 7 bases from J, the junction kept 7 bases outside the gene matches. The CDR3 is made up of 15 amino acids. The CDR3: CASSSGQGNRQPQHF. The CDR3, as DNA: TGTGCCAGCAGTTCGGGACAGGGGAACAGGCAGCCCCAGCATTTT.

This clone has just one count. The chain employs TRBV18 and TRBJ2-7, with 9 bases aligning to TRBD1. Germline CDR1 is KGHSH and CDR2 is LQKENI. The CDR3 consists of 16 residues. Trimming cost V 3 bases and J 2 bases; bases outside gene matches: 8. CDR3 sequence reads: CASSPTSRQGAYEQYF. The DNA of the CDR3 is TGTGCCAGCTCACCGACAAGTAGACAGGGGGCCTACGAGCAGTACTTC.

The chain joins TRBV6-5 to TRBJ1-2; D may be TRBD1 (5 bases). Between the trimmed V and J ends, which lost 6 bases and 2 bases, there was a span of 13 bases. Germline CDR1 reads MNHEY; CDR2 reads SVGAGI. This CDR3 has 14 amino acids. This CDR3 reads CASRGTETNYGYTF. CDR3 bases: TGTGCCAGCAGGGGGACGGAGACCAACTATGGCTACACCTTC.

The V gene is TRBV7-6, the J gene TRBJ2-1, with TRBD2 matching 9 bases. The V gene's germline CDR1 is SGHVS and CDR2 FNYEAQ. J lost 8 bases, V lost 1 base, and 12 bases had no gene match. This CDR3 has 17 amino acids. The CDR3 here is CASSLGGSGGLIDEQFF. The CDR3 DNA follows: TGTGCCAGCAGCTTAGGTGGTAGCGGGGGACTCATCGATGAGCAGTTCTTC.

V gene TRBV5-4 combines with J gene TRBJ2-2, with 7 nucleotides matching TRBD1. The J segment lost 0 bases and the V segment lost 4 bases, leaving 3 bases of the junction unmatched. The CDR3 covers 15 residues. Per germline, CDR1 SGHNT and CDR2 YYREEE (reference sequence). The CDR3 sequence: CASSLGGANTGELFF. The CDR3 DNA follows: TGTGCCAGCAGCCTAGGGGGCGCGAACACCGGGGAGCTGTTTTTT.

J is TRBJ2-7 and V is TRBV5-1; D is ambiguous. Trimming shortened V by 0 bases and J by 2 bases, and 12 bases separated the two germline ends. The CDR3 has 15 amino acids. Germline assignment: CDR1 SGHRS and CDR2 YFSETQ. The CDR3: CASSLAAIPPYEQYF. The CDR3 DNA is TGCGCCAGCAGCTTGGCGGCTATTCCCCCCTACGAGCAGTACTTC.

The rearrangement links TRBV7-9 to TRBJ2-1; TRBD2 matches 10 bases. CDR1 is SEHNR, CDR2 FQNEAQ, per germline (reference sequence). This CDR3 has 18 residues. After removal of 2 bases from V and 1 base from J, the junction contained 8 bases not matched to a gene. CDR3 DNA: TGTGCCAGCAGCTTAATGCATAGCGGGAGGCCTTCCTACAATGAGCAGTTCTTC. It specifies CASSLMHSGRPSYNEQFF. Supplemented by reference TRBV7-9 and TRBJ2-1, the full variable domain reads DTGVSQNPRHKITKRGQNVTFRCDPISEHNRLYWYRQTLGQGPEFLTYFQNEAQLEKSRLLSDRFSAERPKGSFSTLEIQRTEQGDSAMYLCASSLMHSGRPSYNEQFFGPGTRLTVL.

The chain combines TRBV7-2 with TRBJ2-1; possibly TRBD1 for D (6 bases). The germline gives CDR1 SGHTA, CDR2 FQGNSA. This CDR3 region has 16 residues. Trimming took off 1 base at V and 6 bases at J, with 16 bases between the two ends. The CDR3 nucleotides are TGTGCCAGCAGCTTAGACGGGACACTGAGGGGCAATGAGCAGTTCTTC. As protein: CASSLDGTLRGNEQFF.

The CDR3 DNA reads as TGTGCCAGCAGCCCAAACAGGGGGCGGACTGAAGCTTTCTTT. Translating it yields CASSPNRGRTEAFF. This chain connects TRBV5-6 to TRBJ1-1; 9 bases are shared with TRBD1. CDR1 is SGHDT, CDR2 YYEEEE, per germline. The CDR3 is made up of 14 amino acids. V dropped 4 bases and J dropped 5; count of bases not matched to a gene: 6. The complete variable domain, with remaining parts taken from reference TRBV5-6 and TRBJ1-1, reads DAGVTQSPTHLIKTRGQQVTLRCSPKSGHDTVSWYQQALGQGPQFIFQYYEEEERQRGNFPDRFSGHQFPNYSSELNVNALLLGDSALYLCASSPNRGRTEAFFGQGTRLTVV.

CDR3 sequence (DNA): TGTGCCTGGAGTCCTCCGCGAGGAGGGTTTTATTCACCCCTCCACTTT. This gives the protein CAWSPPRGGFYSPLHF. V is TRBV30 and J is TRBJ1-6; D gene unclear. In germline, CDR1 is GTSNPN, CDR2 SVGIG (reference sequence). The CDR3 is 16 amino acids. V shed 2 bases and J shed 8 bases, with 19 bases lying between them.

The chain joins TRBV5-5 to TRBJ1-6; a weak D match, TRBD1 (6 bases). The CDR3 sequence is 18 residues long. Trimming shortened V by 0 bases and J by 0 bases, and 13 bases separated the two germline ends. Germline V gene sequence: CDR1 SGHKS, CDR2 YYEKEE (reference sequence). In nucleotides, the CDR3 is TGTGCCAGCAGCTTGGGGTGGCGGGGGCGCTCCTATAATTCACCCCTCCACTTT. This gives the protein CASSLGWRGRSYNSPLHF.

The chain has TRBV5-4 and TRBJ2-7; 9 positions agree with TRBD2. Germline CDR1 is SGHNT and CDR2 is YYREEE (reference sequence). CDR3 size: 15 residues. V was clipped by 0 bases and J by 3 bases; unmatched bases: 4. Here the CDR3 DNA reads TGTGCCAGCAGCTTGGGGAGCGGGAGGTTCTACGAGCAGTACTTC. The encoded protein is CASSLGSGRFYEQYF.

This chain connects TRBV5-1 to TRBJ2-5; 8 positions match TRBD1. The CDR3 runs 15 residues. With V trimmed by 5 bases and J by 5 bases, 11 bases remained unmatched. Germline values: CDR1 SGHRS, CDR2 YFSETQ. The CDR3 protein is CASRDRVGVQETQYF. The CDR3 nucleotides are TGCGCCAGCAGGGACAGGGTCGGGGTTCAGGAGACCCAGTACTTC.

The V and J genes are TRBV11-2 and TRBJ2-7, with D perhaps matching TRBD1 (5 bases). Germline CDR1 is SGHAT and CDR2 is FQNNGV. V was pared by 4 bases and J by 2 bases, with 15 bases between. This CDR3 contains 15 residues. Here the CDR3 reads CASSWVEQGTYEQYF. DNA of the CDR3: TGTGCCAGCAGCTGGGTTGAGCAGGGAACCTACGAGCAGTACTTC.

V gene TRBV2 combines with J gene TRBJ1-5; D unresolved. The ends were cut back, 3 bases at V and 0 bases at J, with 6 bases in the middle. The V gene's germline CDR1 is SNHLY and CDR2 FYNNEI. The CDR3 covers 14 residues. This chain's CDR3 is CASSDQYSNQPQHF. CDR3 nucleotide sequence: TGTGCCAGCAGTGATCAGTATAGCAATCAGCCCCAGCATTTT.

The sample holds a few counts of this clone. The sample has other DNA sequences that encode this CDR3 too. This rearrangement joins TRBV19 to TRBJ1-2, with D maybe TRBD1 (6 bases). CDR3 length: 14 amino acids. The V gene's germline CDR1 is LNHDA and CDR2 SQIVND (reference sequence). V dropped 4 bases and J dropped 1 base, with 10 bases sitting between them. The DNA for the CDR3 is TGTGCCAGTAGTACACAGGGAGTTAACTATGGCTACACCTTC. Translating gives CASSTQGVNYGYTF.

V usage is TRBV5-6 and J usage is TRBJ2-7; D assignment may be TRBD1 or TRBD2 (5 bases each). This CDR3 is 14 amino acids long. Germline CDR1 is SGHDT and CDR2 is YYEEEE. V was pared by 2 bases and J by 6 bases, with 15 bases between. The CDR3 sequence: CASSFGTLDPEQYF. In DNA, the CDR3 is TGTGCCAGCAGCTTCGGGACGTTAGACCCCGAGCAGTACTTC.

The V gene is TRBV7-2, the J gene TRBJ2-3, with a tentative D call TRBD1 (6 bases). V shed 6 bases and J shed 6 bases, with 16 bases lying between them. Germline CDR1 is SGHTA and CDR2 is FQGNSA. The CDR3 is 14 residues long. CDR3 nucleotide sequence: TGTGCCAGCAGGTTTTCAGGGGCTGAGGATACGCAGTATTTT. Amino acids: CASRFSGAEDTQYF.